This T cell receptor (beta chain) was sequenced during a study of regulatory T cells in long-lasting Graves disease. General study results and limits: Persistent Graves' cases showed lower TCR diversity than newly diagnosed cases.

This CDR3 region has 15 residues. Germline CDR1 and CDR2: SGHDT and YYEEEE. V was trimmed by 4 bases and J by 5 bases, leaving 15 bases between them. Time point specified: persistent/refractory GD, antithyroid drugs over 5 years with positive TRAb. PBMC RNA served as the TCR library source. In regard to this clonotype: Its antigen remains unknown.

Both iRepertoire HTBI primers and Arm-PCR of CDR3 regions were used to build the TCR beta libraries. Each CDR3 protein gets one entry after TCRdb re-called the multiplex PCR reads with MiXCR. Of hundreds of thousands of distinct CDR3 sequences listed, about 30% are singletons. The TCR comes from a female donor with Graves disease. The chain joins TRBV5-6 to TRBJ1-4; D is unresolved. Material: peripheral blood mononuclear cells (PBMCs), obtained when the disease was refractory, from a patient treated with antithyroid drugs. The CDR3: CASSPGSRVNEKLFF. CDR3 bases: TGTGCCAGCAGCCCGGGGTCGAGGGTGAATGAAAAACTGTTTTTT. Supplemented by reference TRBV5-6 and TRBJ1-4, the full variable domain reads DAGVTQSPTHLIKTRGQQVTLRCSPKSGHDTVSWYQQALGQGPQFIFQYYEEEERQRGNFPDRFSGHQFPNYSSELNVNALLLGDSALYLCASSPGSRVNEKLFFGSGTQLSVL.